These T cell receptor beta chains were read from a single sample in a study of identical twins. MiXCR, applied by TCRdb to the 5' RACE reads, yields one record per CDR3 protein. The sample includes roughly 470,000 distinct CDR3 sequences, around 15% of them seen just once. Separately, the same data were catalogued under a study of yellow fever vaccine responses in identical twins.

The sequencing sample was made of CD4+ T cells sorted from blood. The receptors shown here come from a woman between 18 and 29 years old in good health. The CDR3 runs from the conserved cysteine through the conserved F or W. The D gene is left open where the match is weak. The size field is filled for only some rows; it gives once, few, many or a size class.

d_gene: NA; v_gene: TRBV4-3; abundance: few; j_gene: TRBJ1-1; CDR3aa: CASSQEWPNTEAFF; CDR3nt: TGCGCCAGCAGCCAAGAATGGCCGAACACTGAAGCTTTCTTT
d_gene: NA; v_gene: TRBV20-1; abundance: NA; j_gene: TRBJ2-5; CDR3aa: CSATSEETQYF; CDR3nt: TGCAGTGCTACTAGCGAGGAGACCCAGTACTTC
d_gene: NA; v_gene: TRBV5-1; abundance: few; j_gene: TRBJ2-7; CDR3aa: CASSLVGGAPYEQYF; CDR3nt: TGCGCCAGCAGCTTGGTGGGGGGGGCGCCCTACGAGCAGTACTTC
d_gene: NA; v_gene: TRBV6-1; abundance: NA; j_gene: TRBJ2-5; CDR3aa: CASSAQARGGKETQYF; CDR3nt: TGTGCCAGCAGCGCCCAAGCGAGGGGGGGAAAAGAGACCCAGTACTTC
d_gene: NA; v_gene: TRBV12-3/TRBV12-4; abundance: many; j_gene: TRBJ1-4; CDR3aa: CASSLDPGQNEKLFF; CDR3nt: TGTGCCAGCAGTTTAGACCCCGGACAGAATGAAAAACTGTTTTTT
d_gene: NA; v_gene: TRBV2; abundance: NA; j_gene: TRBJ1-2; CDR3aa: CASERGGLAYGYTF; CDR3nt: TGTGCCAGCGAGCGTGGTGGTTTGGCCTATGGCTACACCTTC
d_gene: TRBD2; v_gene: TRBV24-1; abundance: few; j_gene: TRBJ2-5; CDR3aa: CATSDLTAGGLETQYF; CDR3nt: TGTGCCACCAGTGATTTAACGGCGGGAGGGCTAGAGACCCAGTACTTC
d_gene: TRBD1; v_gene: TRBV19; abundance: NA; j_gene: TRBJ2-7; CDR3aa: CASSKTGGLSYEQYF; CDR3nt: TGTGCCAGTAGTAAAACAGGGGGCCTCTCCTACGAGCAGTACTTC
d_gene: NA; v_gene: TRBV18; abundance: NA; j_gene: TRBJ2-1; CDR3aa: CASSPGRDGDEQFF; CDR3nt: TGTGCCAGCTCGCCCGGGAGAGACGGGGATGAGCAGTTCTTC
d_gene: NA; v_gene: TRBV7-2; abundance: few; j_gene: TRBJ2-2; CDR3aa: CASSSPIPDGELFF; CDR3nt: TGTGCCAGCAGTTCCCCTATTCCCGACGGGGAGCTGTTTTTT
d_gene: NA; v_gene: TRBV20-1; abundance: NA; j_gene: TRBJ2-7; CDR3aa: CSASRDVYEQYF; CDR3nt: TGCAGTGCTAGCCGGGACGTCTACGAGCAGTACTTC
d_gene: TRBD2; v_gene: TRBV7-2; abundance: few; j_gene: TRBJ2-1; CDR3aa: CASSFGGRSYNEQFF; CDR3nt: TGTGCCAGCAGCTTTGGCGGGAGAAGTTACAATGAGCAGTTCTTC
d_gene: NA; v_gene: TRBV21-1; abundance: many; j_gene: TRBJ2-3; CDR3aa: CASSKLGQWGTDTQYF; CDR3nt: TGTGCCAGCAGCAAATTAGGACAGTGGGGCACAGATACGCAGTATTTT
d_gene: NA; v_gene: TRBV27; abundance: NA; j_gene: TRBJ2-7; CDR3aa: CASSLRRSSYEQYF; CDR3nt: TGTGCCAGCAGTTTAAGGCGGAGCTCCTACGAGCAGTACTTC
d_gene: NA; v_gene: TRBV7-3; abundance: NA; j_gene: TRBJ2-1; CDR3aa: CASSLGGIDEQFF; CDR3nt: TGTGCCAGCAGCCTCGGAGGTATCGATGAGCAGTTCTTC
d_gene: TRBD1; v_gene: TRBV12-3/TRBV12-4; abundance: many; j_gene: TRBJ1-1; CDR3aa: CASLTHAGGSEAFF; CDR3nt: TGTGCCAGCCTCACCCACGCAGGGGGCTCGGAAGCTTTCTTT
d_gene: NA; v_gene: TRBV7-2; abundance: many; j_gene: TRBJ1-6; CDR3aa: CASSLALVNNSPLHF; CDR3nt: TGTGCCAGCAGCTTAGCGTTAGTAAATAATTCACCCCTCCACTTT
d_gene: NA; v_gene: TRBV7-2; abundance: NA; j_gene: TRBJ2-2; CDR3aa: CASSLEVGVVTGELFF; CDR3nt: TGTGCCAGCAGCTTAGAAGTGGGAGTGGTCACCGGGGAGCTGTTTTTT
d_gene: NA; v_gene: TRBV12-3/TRBV12-4; abundance: many; j_gene: TRBJ2-3; CDR3aa: CASSRGYTQYF; CDR3nt: TGTGCCAGCAGTAGGGGTTATACGCAGTATTTT
d_gene: TRBD1; v_gene: TRBV5-5; abundance: NA; j_gene: TRBJ2-1; CDR3aa: CASSLSVGQGVHEQFF; CDR3nt: TGTGCCAGCAGCTTGAGTGTAGGACAGGGGGTCCATGAGCAGTTCTTC
d_gene: TRBD2; v_gene: TRBV5-1; abundance: many; j_gene: TRBJ2-7; CDR3aa: CASSLTSTSGSYEQYF; CDR3nt: TGCGCCAGCAGCTTAACGTCGACTAGCGGTTCCTACGAGCAGTACTTC
d_gene: NA; v_gene: TRBV30; abundance: few; j_gene: TRBJ2-6; CDR3aa: CAWTRNSGANVLTF; CDR3nt: TGTGCCTGGACTAGGAATTCTGGGGCCAACGTCCTGACTTTC
d_gene: NA; v_gene: TRBV5-1; abundance: NA; j_gene: TRBJ2-5; CDR3aa: CASSAGQPQETQYF; CDR3nt: TGCGCCAGCAGCGCCGGACAGCCACAAGAGACCCAGTACTTC
d_gene: TRBD2; v_gene: TRBV25-1; abundance: NA; j_gene: TRBJ2-1; CDR3aa: CASRGPSGFNEQFF; CDR3nt: TGTGCCAGCAGAGGGCCTAGCGGTTTCAATGAGCAGTTCTTC
d_gene: NA; v_gene: TRBV10-2; abundance: few; j_gene: TRBJ2-1; CDR3aa: CASRRLGGSGTDNEQFF; CDR3nt: TGCGCCAGCCGGAGACTAGGGGGCTCGGGGACGGACAATGAGCAGTTCTTC
d_gene: NA; v_gene: TRBV6-5; abundance: few; j_gene: TRBJ2-3; CDR3aa: CASSSHLLAQYF; CDR3nt: TGTGCCAGCAGTTCACACCTGCTGGCGCAGTATTTT
d_gene: NA; v_gene: TRBV20-1; abundance: few; j_gene: TRBJ1-2; CDR3aa: CSAPVDYYGYTF; CDR3nt: TGCAGTGCTCCTGTAGATTACTATGGCTACACCTTC
d_gene: TRBD1; v_gene: TRBV6-2/TRBV6-3; abundance: few; j_gene: TRBJ2-1; CDR3aa: CATRGPHGQGYEQFF; CDR3nt: TGTGCCACCCGAGGACCCCACGGACAGGGTTATGAGCAGTTCTTC
d_gene: NA; v_gene: TRBV11-2; abundance: few; j_gene: TRBJ2-7; CDR3aa: CASSSVNEQYF; CDR3nt: TGTGCCAGCAGCTCTGTTAACGAGCAGTACTTC
d_gene: TRBD1; v_gene: TRBV5-1; abundance: NA; j_gene: TRBJ2-7; CDR3aa: CASSLAGTGSSYEQYF; CDR3nt: TGCGCCAGCAGCTTGGCCGGGACAGGGAGCTCCTACGAGCAGTACTTC
d_gene: NA; v_gene: TRBV20-1; abundance: NA; j_gene: TRBJ2-5; CDR3aa: CSETGNNWGETQYF; CDR3nt: TGCAGTGAAACGGGGAACAACTGGGGAGAGACCCAGTACTTC
d_gene: NA; v_gene: TRBV6-5; abundance: many; j_gene: TRBJ2-3; CDR3aa: CASSYRPDSTDTQYF; CDR3nt: TGTGCCAGCAGTTACAGGCCAGATAGCACAGATACGCAGTATTTT
d_gene: NA; v_gene: TRBV2; abundance: NA; j_gene: TRBJ2-7; CDR3aa: CASSDRFNLKQGVPSYEQYF; CDR3nt: TGTGCCAGCAGTGACCGATTTAACTTGAAACAAGGGGTCCCTTCCTACGAGCAGTACTTC
d_gene: NA; v_gene: TRBV6-6; abundance: few; j_gene: TRBJ1-6; CDR3aa: CASSSPGGGPGGF; CDR3nt: TGTGCCAGCAGCTCCCCCGGAGGGGGACCTGGTGGGTTT
d_gene: NA; v_gene: TRBV29-1; abundance: many; j_gene: TRBJ1-3; CDR3aa: CSVIGTLGNTIYF; CDR3nt: TGCAGCGTGATAGGGACCCTTGGAAACACCATATATTTT
d_gene: TRBD2; v_gene: TRBV7-2; abundance: NA; j_gene: TRBJ2-5; CDR3aa: CASSLIGGGRGETQYF; CDR3nt: TGTGCCAGCAGCCTAATTGGGGGAGGGAGAGGAGAGACCCAGTACTTC
d_gene: NA; v_gene: TRBV24-1; abundance: few; j_gene: TRBJ1-5; CDR3aa: CATSDNKINQPQHF; CDR3nt: TGTGCCACCAGTGATAACAAGATTAACCAGCCCCAGCATTTT
d_gene: NA; v_gene: TRBV20-1; abundance: many; j_gene: TRBJ1-3; CDR3aa: CSIKGHPSSGNTIYF; CDR3nt: TGCAGCATCAAGGGACACCCGAGCTCTGGAAACACCATATATTTT
d_gene: NA; v_gene: TRBV9; abundance: NA; j_gene: TRBJ2-7; CDR3aa: CASSVEGSSYEQYF; CDR3nt: TGTGCCAGCAGCGTAGAAGGTAGCTCCTACGAGCAGTACTTC
d_gene: TRBD1; v_gene: TRBV5-1; abundance: NA; j_gene: TRBJ2-1; CDR3aa: CASSPPRGTGNNEQFF; CDR3nt: TGCGCCAGCAGCCCGCCCCGGGGGACAGGTAACAATGAGCAGTTCTTC
d_gene: TRBD1; v_gene: TRBV6-1; abundance: NA; j_gene: TRBJ1-2; CDR3aa: CASSDGTGKCTF; CDR3nt: TGTGCCAGCAGTGACGGGACAGGGAAATGCACCTTC
d_gene: NA; v_gene: TRBV5-1; abundance: few; j_gene: TRBJ2-2; CDR3aa: CASSSQPTGELFF; CDR3nt: TGCGCCAGCAGCTCCCAACCTACCGGGGAGCTGTTTTTT
d_gene: TRBD2; v_gene: TRBV7-2; abundance: NA; j_gene: TRBJ2-3; CDR3aa: CASSLGTKPSTDTQYF; CDR3nt: TGTGCCAGCAGCCTGGGGACTAAACCTAGCACAGATACGCAGTATTTT
d_gene: NA; v_gene: TRBV28; abundance: NA; j_gene: TRBJ2-4; CDR3aa: CASSLSSAGAKNIQYF; CDR3nt: TGTGCCAGCAGTTTATCTTCGGCAGGGGCGAAAAACATTCAGTACTTC
d_gene: NA; v_gene: TRBV12-3/TRBV12-4; abundance: few; j_gene: TRBJ2-3; CDR3aa: CACSLAVAPTPLEDTQYF; CDR3nt: TGTGCCTGCAGTTTAGCGGTGGCTCCAACACCCCTCGAAGATACGCAGTATTTT
d_gene: TRBD1; v_gene: TRBV7-3; abundance: few; j_gene: TRBJ2-1; CDR3aa: CASSSSRGQGSTNEQFF; CDR3nt: TGTGCCAGCAGCTCGAGTCGGGGACAGGGATCGACCAATGAGCAGTTCTTC
d_gene: NA; v_gene: TRBV20-1; abundance: few; j_gene: TRBJ1-1; CDR3aa: CSADKTGPNTEAFF; CDR3nt: TGCAGTGCCGATAAAACAGGGCCGAACACTGAAGCTTTCTTT
d_gene: NA; v_gene: TRBV20-1; abundance: NA; j_gene: TRBJ2-3; CDR3aa: CSANPGQTVADTQYF; CDR3nt: TGCAGTGCTAATCCGGGACAAACCGTGGCAGATACGCAGTATTTT
d_gene: TRBD2; v_gene: TRBV13; abundance: few; j_gene: TRBJ2-7; CDR3aa: CASSPARASGVNYEQYF; CDR3nt: TGTGCCAGCAGCCCCGCCCGAGCTAGCGGGGTAAACTACGAGCAGTACTTC
d_gene: TRBD2; v_gene: TRBV12-3/TRBV12-4; abundance: NA; j_gene: TRBJ2-4; CDR3aa: CASSLGSGGAGAKNIQYF; CDR3nt: TGTGCCAGCAGTTTAGGATCCGGGGGGGCTGGCGCCAAAAACATTCAGTACTTC